The TCR beta chain under discussion was sequenced for a study of T cells in localized non-small cell lung cancer (dated by TCRdb to the early 2020s). For the wider study: The study examined T cell repertoires in approximately 240 patients with early-stage NSCLC and compared tumors with uninvolved tumor-adjacent lungs. The cohort consisted of roughly 240 treatment-naive NSCLC patients whose localized lung tumors had been resected. A mean age of around 66 years was recorded for the NSCLC patients, of whom around 140 were male and more than 85 were female.

At diagnosis, tumor, uninvolved tumor-adjacent lung and peripheral blood were collected and then preserved as a mix of FFPE and fresh-frozen material. This clone is classified as medium-sized (0.01 to 0.1%). Its antigen remains unidentified. The sample holds no much larger clone one base away, and base qualities are not on file. The immunoSEQ Assay was used to sequence TCR beta CDR3 regions from DNA. Per the authors' processing: T cell density was computed as TCR beta template counts normalized to usable DNA estimated by amplifying housekeeping genes. Richness was estimated using the preseqR package, with extrapolation to 400,000 templates for PBMC samples and to 120,000 templates for tissue samples. Clonality was defined as one minus Pielou's evenness. To identify tissue-enriched TCRs, differential abundance testing was run on productive amino-acid clonotypes with a minimum total count of 5 and an alpha of 0.1. The Jaccard Index and the Morisita Overlap Index were used to measure repertoire overlap between compartments. GLIPH clustered TCR beta CDR3s with public tetramer-defined viral CDR3s; viral motifs required at least three viral sequences plus V-gene enrichment. Entries here come from immuneACCESS through TCRdb and include only in-frame sequences with V and J called. Some clones fail to appear in such tables; in the studies checked, an unresolved V gene covers under half of the shortfall, and the cause of the remainder is unknown. That table supplies the V and J calls and clone size; D and trimming were determined from the DNA. The sample contains about 1,400 clones, around 21% of them found a single time. Of the sample, 20% to 25% falls within the top ten clones.

Overall study outcomes, separate from this receptor: A median of about 50 of the top 100 tumor clones turned up in the paired uninvolved adjacent lung, and 25 to 35 of those clones also ranked among the top 100 of that same adjacent lung. Uninvolved tumor-adjacent lung showed the highest T cell clonality, higher than tumor, which suggests more focused antigenic responses in the uninvolved tumor-adjacent lung. Because multi-region tumor sequencing was not performed, intratumor heterogeneity could not be ruled out. Because of the exploratory design, TCR variables were selected using unadjusted p-values without false-discovery rate correction. Higher blood T cell density associated with longer overall survival, while higher adjacent-lung clonality associated with shorter survival.

Sample: lung tumor tissue, taken before any cancer treatment. This sequence was found in a male donor aged 60 or over with stage III lung adenocarcinoma.

The DNA sequence is as follows: TGTGCCAGCAGATCCGACAGCGCTAACTATGGCTACACCTTC. Its translation reads: CASRSDSANYGYTF. This chain joins TRBV6-8 to TRBJ1-2; the D segment could be TRBD1, given 5 matching bases. Reading from cysteine to phenylalanine, the CDR3 counts 14 amino acids. The retained sequence is limited to the CDR3, 42 bases, with the frame set at the first base. CDR1 and CDR2 are drawn from the germline V gene: MNHGY, SAAAGT. V drops 6 bases and J drops 0 bases, leaving 11 bases in between.